This entry concerns a single TCR beta chain. Its antigen has not been determined. No base quality values were provided; no much bigger clone lies one nucleotide off. From each donor, a single peripheral blood sample of around 120 mL on average was drawn into heparinised tubes. A BD FACSAria II and a panel including CD45RO, CCR7, CD25, CD127, CD95 and CD27 were used to sort naive, central memory, regulatory and stem cell-like memory CD4+ T cells. All sorted populations exceeded 98% purity. PBMCs were isolated immediately by Lymphoprep density gradient centrifugation and stained directly without culture. To minimize batch effects, samples were stained and sorted in pairs, one healthy donor with one patient per experiment. This record belongs to a study of beta chain features in type 1 diabetes (dated by TCRdb to between 2018 and 2020). Describing the broader study: No differences in mean age, gender distribution, total cell number or subset yield were found between patients and healthy donors. Across all samples, fewer than 130 million sorted cells were examined, and cell number per subset correlated strongly with RNA yield. The study compared the TCRB repertoires of sorted circulating CD4+ T cell subsets in recently diagnosed type 1 diabetes patients with those in matched healthy donors. Regulatory and stem cell-like memory subsets were isolated from only 8 patients and 8 healthy donors, whereas naive and central memory subsets came from all 28 donors.

The High Capacity cDNA Reverse Transcription Kit was used to reverse transcribe all of the isolated RNA, meaning that expressed TCRB transcripts were what got sequenced. Naive, central memory and regulatory T cell samples underwent deep immunoSEQ sequencing, averaging approximately 3.5 million total reads per sample. Sorted cells were lysed in RLT buffer and RNA was extracted with DNase-treated RNeasy Micro or Mini kits, depending on cell number. To prevent cross-contamination, every cell subset was processed on its own, while patient and healthy donor samples were processed together. The immunoSEQ multiplex PCR was used to amplify TCRB sequences from cDNA, yielding 87-bp fragments that span the CDR3 region. Sequencing of the amplicons was performed on the Illumina HiSeq platform. Processing in the source paper ran as follows. Synthetic template baselines were used to correct PCR bias computationally, reads within Hamming distance 2 were collapsed together, and singletons that could not be merged were discarded. Reads were aligned against IMGT so that V, D and J genes, CDR3 length and insertions or deletions at six rearrangement sites could be assigned. Within each subset, clonotype counts were normalized to the number of sorted cells before true diversity and Gini coefficients were calculated with the tcR R package. Repertoire sharing was quantified using the overlap coefficient calculated on TCRB nucleotide sequences. Out-of-frame TCRB sequences from naive cells were analyzed to stand in for the pre-selection repertoire. TCRdb obtained this table from immuneACCESS and retained in-frame rearrangements with V and J assigned. These tables miss some clones; where compared with another copy, unresolved V genes account for less than half of the shortfall, and the remainder is unexplained. That table furnishes V, J and clone size, whereas the DNA furnished D and trimming. The table for this sample lists fewer than 500,000 clones; around 13% of them were counted only once. The ten largest clonotypes hold under 0.04% of the sample.

Summary of the overall study and its limitations: At VDJ recombination sites, patients with type 1 diabetes made fewer insertions and deleted more nucleotides, a pattern implying thymic rearrangement abnormalities. Naive, central memory and regulatory TCRB repertoires appeared more similar among patients than among healthy donors. PCR may preferentially amplify shorter templates, but because patient and control samples were amplified and corrected together, any resulting skew would affect both groups equally. Because cDNA rather than genomic DNA was sequenced, highly expressing activated cells could have been over-represented, although no difference in activation and CD3 levels was found between groups. Type 1 diabetes patients showed a moderate but significant shortening of TCRB CDR3 length in all four CD4+ subsets. Because small numbers of individuals were included in the HLA sub-analyses, any influence of HLA type on TCRB rearrangement was left unresolved.

The sample taken for sequencing was naive CD4+ T cells from blood. The cell subset or site label on this specimen signifies: true naive CD4+ T cells. The receptor comes from a man in his thirties or forties in good health.

The CDR3: CASSLRLAGVTDTQYF. The DNA sequence is given as TGTGCCAGCAGCTTACGACTAGCGGGCGTCACAGATACGCAGTATTTT. The V and J genes are TRBV13 and TRBJ2-3, with 10 bases in between that match TRBD2. The CDR3 sequence holds 16 residues, the cysteine and phenylalanine included. Here the CDR3 DNA is all that survives: 48 bases in frame from base 1. CDR1 and CDR2 were assigned from the germline V gene (reference sequence) as PRHDT and FYEKMQ. The germline V end is reduced by 2 bases and the J end by 2 bases; junction bases left unmatched: 4.